The rows below give T cell receptor beta chains drawn from one sample of a study of blood T cell repertoires in COVID-19. Clones were sequenced by immunoSEQ multiplex PCR, and TCRdb holds only the in-frame ones, with some missing. The sample includes approximately 180,000 clones, roughly 79% of them seen just once. The sample consisted of peripheral blood. All receptors derive from a woman older than 75 with COVID-19, enrolled during active disease. CDR3s include the opening cysteine and the closing phenylalanine or tryptophan. Each record gives: D gene, V gene, clone size, J gene, CDR3 protein, CDR3 DNA. A D gene is named only where the DNA matches it firmly. Expanded clones get a size class; other rows say once, few or many, or leave the size out.

d_call: TRBD2; v_call: TRBV4-1; clone_size: .; j_call: TRBJ2-5; cdr3_aa: CASSYGLAGQETQYF; cdr3_nt: TGCGCCAGCAGCTACGGACTAGCGGGCCAAGAGACCCAGTACTTC
d_call: .; v_call: TRBV28; clone_size: .; j_call: TRBJ1-2; cdr3_aa: CASRLTVTNYGYTF; cdr3_nt: TGTGCCAGCAGACTTACAGTCACTAACTATGGCTACACCTTC
d_call: .; v_call: TRBV10-3; clone_size: .; j_call: TRBJ2-3; cdr3_aa: CAISGLASTADTQYF; cdr3_nt: TGTGCCATCAGTGGTTTGGCTAGCACCGCAGATACGCAGTATTTT
d_call: .; v_call: TRBV2; clone_size: .; j_call: TRBJ2-2; cdr3_aa: CASRRASVTGELFF; cdr3_nt: TGTGCCAGCAGGCGGGCATCGGTCACCGGGGAGCTGTTTTTT
d_call: .; v_call: TRBV27; clone_size: .; j_call: TRBJ1-6; cdr3_aa: CASSPRLSPSSSYNSPLHF; cdr3_nt: TGTGCCAGCAGTCCGCGGCTGTCTCCGAGTAGTTCCTATAATTCACCCCTCCACTTT
d_call: .; v_call: TRBV19; clone_size: many; j_call: TRBJ2-2; cdr3_aa: CASSLRWAPKSGELFF; cdr3_nt: TGTGCCAGTAGCCTCAGGTGGGCCCCTAAATCCGGGGAGCTGTTTTTT
d_call: .; v_call: TRBV27; clone_size: .; j_call: TRBJ1-5; cdr3_aa: CASSPTGNQPQHF; cdr3_nt: TGTGCCAGCAGTCCAACAGGGAATCAGCCCCAGCATTTT
d_call: TRBD1; v_call: TRBV11-2; clone_size: .; j_call: TRBJ1-1; cdr3_aa: CASSFISGGNTEAFF; cdr3_nt: TGTGCCAGCAGCTTTATTTCAGGGGGTAACACTGAAGCTTTCTTT
d_call: TRBD2; v_call: TRBV7-3; clone_size: .; j_call: TRBJ2-1; cdr3_aa: CASSLTPSGGGFYNEQFF; cdr3_nt: TGTGCCAGCAGCTTAACCCCCTCTGGGGGGGGGTTCTACAATGAGCAGTTCTTC
d_call: .; v_call: TRBV9; clone_size: few; j_call: TRBJ2-1; cdr3_aa: CASTRGGASYNEQFF; cdr3_nt: TGTGCCAGCACCCGAGGGGGGGCCTCCTACAATGAGCAGTTCTTC
d_call: TRBD1; v_call: TRBV10-3; clone_size: .; j_call: TRBJ1-6; cdr3_aa: CAISGTGVGSPLHF; cdr3_nt: TGTGCCATCAGTGGAACAGGGGTGGGTTCACCCCTCCACTTT
d_call: .; v_call: TRBV25-1; clone_size: .; j_call: TRBJ1-1; cdr3_aa: CASSARPPGVPEAFF; cdr3_nt: TGTGCCAGCAGTGCCCGACCTCCAGGGGTACCTGAAGCTTTCTTT
d_call: TRBD2; v_call: TRBV10-3; clone_size: .; j_call: TRBJ2-3; cdr3_aa: CAISTGTSRPSTDTQYF; cdr3_nt: TGTGCCATCAGTACCGGGACTAGTCGTCCTAGCACAGATACGCAGTATTTT
d_call: TRBD1; v_call: TRBV4-3; clone_size: .; j_call: TRBJ1-2; cdr3_aa: CASSQARAGGYGYTF; cdr3_nt: TGCGCCAGCAGCCAAGCCAGGGCAGGGGGCTATGGCTACACCTTC
d_call: TRBD1; v_call: TRBV27; clone_size: .; j_call: TRBJ1-4; cdr3_aa: CASSPRTGPNEKLFF; cdr3_nt: TGTGCCAGCAGTCCCCGGACAGGCCCTAATGAAAAACTGTTTTTT
d_call: TRBD1; v_call: TRBV7-8; clone_size: .; j_call: TRBJ1-4; cdr3_aa: CASSFPGQDAVANEKLFF; cdr3_nt: TGTGCCAGCAGCTTCCCGGGACAGGACGCGGTAGCTAATGAAAAACTGTTTTTT
d_call: TRBD1; v_call: TRBV28; clone_size: .; j_call: TRBJ1-6; cdr3_aa: CASSLYAGTGLNSPLHF; cdr3_nt: TGTGCCAGCAGTTTATACGCCGGGACAGGCCTTAATTCACCCCTCCACTTT
d_call: TRBD2; v_call: TRBV30; clone_size: few; j_call: TRBJ2-5; cdr3_aa: CASGLARETQYF; cdr3_nt: TGTGCCTCTGGACTAGCTAGAGAGACCCAGTACTTC
d_call: TRBD1; v_call: TRBV28; clone_size: .; j_call: TRBJ2-2; cdr3_aa: CASSLTGGGGELFF; cdr3_nt: TGTGCCAGCAGTTTAACAGGGGGCGGCGGGGAGCTGTTTTTT
d_call: .; v_call: TRBV6-1; clone_size: .; j_call: TRBJ1-2; cdr3_aa: CASSEAGGAVDGYTF; cdr3_nt: TGTGCCAGCAGTGAAGCTGGGGGGGCCGTGGATGGCTACACCTTC
d_call: TRBD1; v_call: TRBV5-1; clone_size: .; j_call: TRBJ1-2; cdr3_aa: CASSPGGTGTYGYTF; cdr3_nt: TGCGCCAGCAGTCCCGGAGGGACAGGAACATATGGCTACACCTTC
d_call: .; v_call: TRBV7-6; clone_size: .; j_call: TRBJ2-7; cdr3_aa: CASSLVAGGYEQYF; cdr3_nt: TGTGCCAGCAGCTTAGTCGCAGGAGGATACGAGCAGTACTTC
d_call: .; v_call: TRBV6-6; clone_size: few; j_call: TRBJ2-3; cdr3_aa: CASSPTGRYTDTQYF; cdr3_nt: TGTGCCAGCAGTCCCACTGGCAGGTACACAGATACGCAGTATTTT
d_call: .; v_call: TRBV5-1; clone_size: .; j_call: TRBJ1-4; cdr3_aa: CASSAGASGAEKLFF; cdr3_nt: TGCGCCAGCAGCGCGGGGGCGTCAGGGGCTGAAAAACTGTTTTTT
d_call: TRBD1; v_call: TRBV10-3; clone_size: .; j_call: TRBJ1-2; cdr3_aa: CAISEPDRASGYTF; cdr3_nt: TGTGCCATCAGTGAGCCAGACAGGGCTTCTGGCTACACCTTC
d_call: .; v_call: TRBV7-2; clone_size: .; j_call: TRBJ2-7; cdr3_aa: CASSLALAGEQYF; cdr3_nt: TGTGCCAGCAGCTTAGCGCTGGCTGGTGAGCAGTACTTC
d_call: .; v_call: TRBV21-1; clone_size: few; j_call: TRBJ1-2; cdr3_aa: CASSPVIGPRSLLGYTF; cdr3_nt: TGTGCCAGCAGCCCAGTAATAGGCCCCAGGTCTCTCCTTGGCTACACCTTC
d_call: .; v_call: TRBV19; clone_size: .; j_call: TRBJ2-7; cdr3_aa: CASSRLPGLSSYEQYF; cdr3_nt: TGTGCCAGTAGTAGGCTGCCGGGACTTAGCTCCTACGAGCAGTACTTC
d_call: TRBD2; v_call: TRBV4-2; clone_size: .; j_call: TRBJ2-1; cdr3_aa: CASSQDGSVAGASSYNEQFF; cdr3_nt: TGTGCCAGCAGCCAAGATGGGTCAGTAGCGGGGGCGAGCTCCTACAATGAGCAGTTCTTC
d_call: TRBD1; v_call: TRBV29-1; clone_size: .; j_call: TRBJ2-7; cdr3_aa: CSVWDRVSYEQYF; cdr3_nt: TGCAGCGTTTGGGACAGGGTCTCCTACGAGCAGTACTTC
d_call: .; v_call: TRBV9; clone_size: .; j_call: TRBJ1-1; cdr3_aa: CASSVSAGNTEAFF; cdr3_nt: TGTGCCAGCAGCGTATCCGCCGGGAACACTGAAGCTTTCTTT
d_call: .; v_call: TRBV5-1; clone_size: .; j_call: TRBJ2-1; cdr3_aa: CASSFGVGNEQFF; cdr3_nt: TGCGCCAGCAGTTTCGGGGTAGGCAATGAGCAGTTCTTC
d_call: .; v_call: TRBV2; clone_size: .; j_call: TRBJ1-2; cdr3_aa: CASSVAGNYGYTF; cdr3_nt: TGTGCCAGCAGTGTTGCCGGGAACTATGGCTACACCTTC
d_call: .; v_call: TRBV6-2/TRBV6-3; clone_size: .; j_call: TRBJ2-2; cdr3_aa: CASSYSHTGLPGELFF; cdr3_nt: TGTGCCAGCAGTTACTCCCACACAGGCCTCCCCGGGGAGCTGTTTTTT
d_call: TRBD1; v_call: TRBV7-8; clone_size: .; j_call: TRBJ2-7; cdr3_aa: CASSLGTGGGEQYF; cdr3_nt: TGTGCCAGCAGCTTAGGGACAGGGGGGGGAGAGCAGTACTTC
d_call: .; v_call: TRBV7-9; clone_size: few; j_call: TRBJ1-1; cdr3_aa: CASSRRDGSMNTEAFF; cdr3_nt: TGTGCCAGCAGCCGGCGGGACGGGTCCATGAACACTGAAGCTTTCTTT
d_call: TRBD1; v_call: TRBV6-5; clone_size: .; j_call: TRBJ1-1; cdr3_aa: CASSLGQGNTEAFF; cdr3_nt: TGTGCCAGCAGTTTGGGACAGGGTAACACTGAAGCTTTCTTT
d_call: TRBD2; v_call: TRBV5-6; clone_size: once; j_call: TRBJ2-5; cdr3_aa: CASSDSGSDETQYF; cdr3_nt: TGTGCCAGCAGCGATAGCGGGAGTGATGAGACCCAGTACTTC
d_call: .; v_call: TRBV11-2; clone_size: .; j_call: TRBJ2-3; cdr3_aa: CASSLDGAGSYTDTQYF; cdr3_nt: TGTGCCAGCAGCTTAGACGGTGCGGGGTCTTACACAGATACGCAGTATTTT
d_call: .; v_call: TRBV10-3; clone_size: once; j_call: TRBJ2-7; cdr3_aa: CAIGRDLPLYEQYF; cdr3_nt: TGTGCCATCGGGCGGGACTTACCCCTCTACGAGCAGTACTTC
d_call: TRBD1; v_call: TRBV7-9; clone_size: .; j_call: TRBJ2-2; cdr3_aa: CASRPDRGVDTGELFF; cdr3_nt: TGTGCCAGCAGGCCAGACAGGGGAGTGGACACCGGGGAGCTGTTTTTT
d_call: TRBD1; v_call: TRBV4-1; clone_size: .; j_call: TRBJ1-2; cdr3_aa: CASSPLTGGSGYTF; cdr3_nt: TGCGCCAGCAGCCCTCTGACAGGGGGCTCTGGCTACACCTTC
d_call: TRBD2; v_call: TRBV5-1; clone_size: .; j_call: TRBJ2-3; cdr3_aa: CASSPEGSGRARGTDTQYF; cdr3_nt: TGCGCCAGCAGCCCCGAGGGTAGCGGGAGGGCCCGGGGCACAGATACGCAGTATTTT
d_call: .; v_call: TRBV7-8; clone_size: .; j_call: TRBJ1-2; cdr3_aa: CASSPYRGTDYGYTF; cdr3_nt: TGTGCCAGCAGCCCCTATCGAGGAACTGATTATGGCTACACCTTC
d_call: TRBD2; v_call: TRBV7-2; clone_size: .; j_call: TRBJ2-1; cdr3_aa: CASSLGLAGYNEQFF; cdr3_nt: TGTGCCAGCAGCTTAGGGCTAGCGGGTTACAATGAGCAGTTCTTC
d_call: TRBD2; v_call: TRBV2; clone_size: .; j_call: TRBJ2-1; cdr3_aa: CASRPGLAGYNEQFF; cdr3_nt: TGTGCCAGCAGACCGGGACTAGCGGGGTACAATGAGCAGTTCTTC
d_call: .; v_call: TRBV6-5; clone_size: once; j_call: TRBJ1-2; cdr3_aa: CASRNGGLYGYTF; cdr3_nt: TGTGCCAGCAGAAACGGGGGGCTCTATGGCTACACCTTC
d_call: .; v_call: TRBV5-1; clone_size: once; j_call: TRBJ1-5; cdr3_aa: CASSLQGGSNQPQHF; cdr3_nt: TGCGCCAGCAGCTTACAGGGTGGCAGCAATCAGCCCCAGCATTTT
d_call: .; v_call: TRBV7-6; clone_size: .; j_call: TRBJ2-2; cdr3_aa: CASSLVGAAVAYLNTGELFF; cdr3_nt: TGTGCCAGCAGCTTAGTTGGTGCGGCAGTAGCTTATCTGAACACCGGGGAGCTGTTTTTT
d_call: TRBD1; v_call: TRBV4-1; clone_size: .; j_call: TRBJ2-7; cdr3_aa: CASSQDLGTGYEQYF; cdr3_nt: TGCGCCAGCAGCCAAGATCTGGGGACAGGGTACGAGCAGTACTTC